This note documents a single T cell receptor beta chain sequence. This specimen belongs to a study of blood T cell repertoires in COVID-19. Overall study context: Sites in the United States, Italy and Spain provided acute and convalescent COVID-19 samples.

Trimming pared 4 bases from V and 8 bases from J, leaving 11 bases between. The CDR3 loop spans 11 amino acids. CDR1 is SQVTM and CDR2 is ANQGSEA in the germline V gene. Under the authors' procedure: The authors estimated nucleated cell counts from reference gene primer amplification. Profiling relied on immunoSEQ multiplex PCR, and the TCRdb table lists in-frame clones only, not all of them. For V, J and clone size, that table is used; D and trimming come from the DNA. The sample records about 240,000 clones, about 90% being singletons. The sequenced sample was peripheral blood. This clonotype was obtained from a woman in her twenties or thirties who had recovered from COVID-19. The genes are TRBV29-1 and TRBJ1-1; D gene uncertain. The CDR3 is CSVVSGEEAFF. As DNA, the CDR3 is TGCAGCGTTGTCTCAGGCGAAGAAGCTTTCTTT.